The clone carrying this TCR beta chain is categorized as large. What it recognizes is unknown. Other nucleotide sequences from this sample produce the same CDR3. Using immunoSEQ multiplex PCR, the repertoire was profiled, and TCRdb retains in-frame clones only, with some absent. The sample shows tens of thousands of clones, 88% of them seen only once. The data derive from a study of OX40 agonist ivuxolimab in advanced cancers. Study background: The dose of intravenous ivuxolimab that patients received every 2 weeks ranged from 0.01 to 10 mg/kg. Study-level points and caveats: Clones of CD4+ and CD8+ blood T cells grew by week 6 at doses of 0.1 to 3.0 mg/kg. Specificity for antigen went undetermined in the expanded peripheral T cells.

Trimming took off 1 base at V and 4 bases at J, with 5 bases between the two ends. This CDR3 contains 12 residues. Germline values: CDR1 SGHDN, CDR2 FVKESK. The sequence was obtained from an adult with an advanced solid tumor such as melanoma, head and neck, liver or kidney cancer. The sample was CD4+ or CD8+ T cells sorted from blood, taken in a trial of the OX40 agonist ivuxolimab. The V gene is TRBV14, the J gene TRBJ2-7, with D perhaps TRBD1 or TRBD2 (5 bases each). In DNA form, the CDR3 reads TGTGCCAGCAGCCAAGGGGGGTACGAGCAGTACTTC. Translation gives CASSQGGYEQYF.